These 5 T cell receptor beta chains came from one sample sequenced in a study of shared clonotypes between healthy human individuals. The assay was immunoSEQ multiplex PCR, and TCRdb's table has in-frame clones only and misses some. The sample shows 2 million or so clones, roughly 94% of them seen only once. It was CD45RO-negative cells, positively selected for CCR7, that made up naive CD8 cells, with terminally differentiated effector memory CD45RA+ cells excluded. Sequenced material: naive CD8+ T cells sorted from blood. These receptors originate from a man younger than 35 in good health.

The chain employs TRBV13 and TRBJ1-5; TRBD1 might be the D (6 bases). Germline V gene lookup returns CDR1 PRHDT and CDR2 FYEKMQ (reference sequence). The CDR3 is 15 amino acids. Trimming left V 5 bases short and J 5 bases short, with 16 bases between. This CDR3 reads CASSAQGNGDQPQHF. The CDR3 DNA reads as TGTGCCAGCAGCGCCCAGGGGAACGGGGATCAGCCCCAGCATTTT. The whole variable domain, filled in from reference TRBV13 and TRBJ1-5, reads AAGVIQSPRHLIKEKRETATLKCYPIPRHDTVYWYQQGPGQDPQFLISFYEKMQSDKGSIPDRFSAQQFSDYHSELNMSSLELGDSALYFCASSAQGNGDQPQHFGDGTRLSIL.

The J gene is TRBJ2-3, the V gene TRBV4-2; the D gene is possibly TRBD2 (6 bases). Germline V gene lookup returns CDR1 LGHNA and CDR2 YNFKEQ. The ends were cut back, 4 bases at V and 1 base at J, with 18 bases in the middle. The CDR3 totals 17 residues. CDR3 region: CASSPRTGRGGTDTQYF. The CDR3 DNA sequence: TGTGCCAGCAGCCCCCGCACTGGGCGGGGTGGCACAGATACGCAGTATTTT.

This rearrangement joins TRBV12-2 to TRBJ2-7; the table's D call of TRBD2 was not tested on the DNA. TRBV12-2 is given as a pseudogene. CDR3 length: 13 amino acids. The CDR3 reads CASRLARSYEQYF. As DNA, the CDR3 is TGTGCAAGTCGCTTGGCGCGGTCCTACGAGCAGTACTTC.

On this clone itself: The same CDR3 also results from other DNA sequences found in this sample. The chain recombines TRBV30 with TRBJ1-2; 7 positions agree with TRBD1. The V gene's germline CDR1 is GTSNPN and CDR2 SVGIG (reference sequence). With 3 bases clipped from V and 4 bases from J, the junction kept 5 bases outside the gene matches. This CDR3 comprises 13 residues. The CDR3 DNA follows: TGTGCCTGGAGCGAACAGGGGTCCTATGGCTACACCTTC. Its translation: CAWSEQGSYGYTF.

The chain couples TRBV4-3 to TRBJ2-6; D remains unclear. Germline loops: CDR1 LGHNA, CDR2 YSLEER. CDR3 size: 18 residues. Trimming cost V 0 bases and J 0 bases, with 12 bases left between them. In DNA, the CDR3 is TGCGCCAGCAGCCAAGACTTGGGTGTTTACTCTGGGGCCAACGTCCTGACTTTC. This sequence encodes CASSQDLGVYSGANVLTF.